These 20 T cell receptor beta chains originate from one sample sequenced in a study of control samples from healthy donors and cancer patients. Data came from immunoSEQ multiplex PCR; TCRdb stores just in-frame clones and leaves some out. The sample includes about 100,000 clones, about 88% seen only once; the top ten take under 20%. The specimen was blood. The receptors stem from a woman aged 45-60 years in good health.

This chain joins TRBV18 and TRBJ2-7, with TRBD2 as a possible D gene (5 bases). Trimming cost V 4 bases and J 4 bases, with 20 bases left between them. CDR1 and CDR2 from the germline V gene are KGHSH and LQKENI. This CDR3 is 16 amino acids long. The CDR3 DNA reads TGTGCCAGCTCACTGATACCCTGGGCGGGCTTATACGAGCAGTACGTC. Residues: CASSLIPWAGLYEQYV.

This sequence joins TRBV4-3 and TRBJ1-2; TRBD1 aligns across 10 bases. The CDR3 sequence is 15 residues long. J was trimmed by 5 bases and V by 2 bases; bases with no gene match: 5. Germline CDR1 and CDR2: LGHNA and YSLEER. In DNA form, the CDR3 reads TGCGCCAGCAGCCAAAGGACAGGGGGAGGGTATGGCTACACCTTC. This translates into CASSQRTGGGYGYTF.

The gene calls are TRBV7-3 and TRBJ2-5; 9 bases map to TRBD1. J was trimmed by 1 base and V by 4 bases; bases with no gene match: 4. CDR3 length: 15 amino acids. CDR1 and CDR2 (germline): SGHTA, FQGTGA. This chain's CDR3 is CASSSGQGSQETQYF. The DNA of the CDR3 is TGTGCCAGCAGCTCGGGACAGGGATCCCAAGAGACCCAGTACTTC.

This clone was counted only a few times. The CDR3 DNA sequence: TGCGCCAGCAGCCGTGGACAGACTCTTGTGGGCTACACCTTC. Residues: CASSRGQTLVGYTF. The V call is TRBV4-1, the J call TRBJ1-2, with a weak D call TRBD1 (6 bases). Trimming removed 4 bases from V and 8 bases from J, with 17 bases in between. Germline V gives CDR1 MGHRA, CDR2 YSYEKL. The CDR3 runs 14 residues.

This chain joins TRBV19 and TRBJ2-1; D is unclear. The germline V gene encodes CDR1 LNHDA and CDR2 SQIVND (reference sequence). The CDR3 length is 13 residues. The V end was cut by 5 bases, the J end by 8 bases, with 13 bases between. As DNA, the CDR3 is TGTGCCAGTAGTCTTAGGGCCGCGGATGAGCAGTTCTTC. Its translation: CASSLRAADEQFF.

The J gene is TRBJ2-1, the V gene TRBV6-2 or TRBV6-3; 8 nucleotides align to TRBD2. V lost 0 bases and J lost 7; bases outside the gene matches: 20. The CDR3 consists of 20 residues. From germline, CDR1 is MNHEY and CDR2 SVGEGT. The CDR3 reads CASSYSRVPRSGGQGNEQFF. DNA for the CDR3: TGTGCCAGCAGTTACTCCCGGGTTCCCCGAAGCGGGGGCCAAGGGAATGAGCAGTTCTTC.

The chain has TRBV2 and TRBJ2-2, with 8 bases aligning to TRBD1. V shed 2 bases and J 7 bases; nucleotides not matched to a gene: 9. Germline V gives CDR1 SNHLY, CDR2 FYNNEI. The CDR3 is made up of 16 amino acids. In nucleotides, the CDR3 is TGTGCCAGCAGTGAATTAGGCAGGGGGCCTGGCGGGGAGCTGTTTTTT. Residues: CASSELGRGPGGELFF.

The genes are TRBV7-3 and TRBJ2-2; D gene unclear. This CDR3 has 15 residues. The germline V gene has CDR1 SGHTA and CDR2 FQGTGA. Trimming stripped 2 bases from V and 5 bases from J, with 12 bases between. The CDR3 is CASSLVRVQTGELFF. In DNA, the CDR3 is TGTGCCAGCAGCTTAGTCCGGGTACAAACCGGGGAGCTGTTTTTT.

V is TRBV11-2 and J is TRBJ2-3; 7 bases align to TRBD2. Germline CDR1 and CDR2: SGHAT and FQNNGV. Trimming at V came to 5 bases and at J to 1 base, leaving 12 bases not matched to a gene. The CDR3 covers 17 residues. The CDR3 region has the DNA TGTGCCAGCAGCCTTAGGCGGGAGAGCTTAGGCACAGATACGCAGTATTTT. Translation: CASSLRRESLGTDTQYF.

J is TRBJ1-1 and V is TRBV5-1, with D maybe TRBD1 (6 bases). V was clipped by 3 bases and J by 5 bases, with 8 bases between them. This CDR3 region has 12 residues. The germline CDR1 and CDR2 sequences are SGHRS and YFSETQ. The DNA for the CDR3 is TGCGCCAGCAGCTCAGGGGTTACTGAAGCTTTCTTT. Translated: CASSSGVTEAFF.

The J gene is TRBJ2-5, the V gene TRBV4-1; 8 nucleotides line up with TRBD2. V shed 9 bases and J 1 base; nucleotides not matched to a gene: 10. The CDR3 is 15 amino acids. The germline CDR1 and CDR2 sequences are MGHRA and YSYEKL. The CDR3 sequence is CASKPGLGAQETQYF. CDR3 nucleotides: TGCGCCAGTAAACCGGGACTAGGGGCCCAAGAGACCCAGTACTTC.

V and J are TRBV6-6 and TRBJ1-4; the D is unclear. Germline V CDR1 and CDR2: MNHNY, SVGAGI (reference sequence). This CDR3 comprises 14 residues. The V gene lost 1 base and the J gene lost 8 bases, with 11 bases spanning the gap. The CDR3 here is CASSYLPQREKLFF. CDR3 nucleotide sequence: TGTGCCAGCAGTTACTTGCCCCAGAGGGAAAAACTGTTTTTT.

This sequence joins TRBV6-5 and TRBJ1-6; D ambiguous. The length of the CDR3 is 15 residues. CDR1 is MNHEY, CDR2 SVGAGI, per germline. V dropped 0 bases and J dropped 5 bases, with 8 bases sitting between them. The CDR3, as DNA: TGTGCCAGCAGTTACTCCACAGCTGATAATTCACCCCTCCACTTT. The encoded protein is CASSYSTADNSPLHF.

The CDR3 nucleotides read TGTGCCTGGAGCCCATACGCGGGGTCCGGGGAGCTGTTTTTT. Its protein product is CAWSPYAGSGELFF. V is TRBV30 and J is TRBJ2-2; D possibly corresponds to TRBD2 (6 bases). This CDR3 is built from 14 residues. V dropped 3 bases and J dropped 6 bases, with 14 bases sitting between them. Germline CDR1 and CDR2: GTSNPN and SVGIG (reference sequence). The entire variable domain, with the rest obtained from reference TRBV30 and TRBJ2-2, is as follows: SQTIHQWPATLVQPVGSPLSLECTVEGTSNPNLYWYRQAAGRGLQLLFYSVGIGQISSEVPQNLSASRPQDRQFILSSKKLLLSDSGFYLCAWSPYAGSGELFFGEGSRLTVL.

The chain recombines TRBV11-2 with TRBJ2-7, with 11 bases that match TRBD2. This CDR3 is built from 15 residues. Losses at the gene ends were 4 bases for V and 6 bases for J; bases not matched to a gene: 8. Germline CDR1 reads SGHAT; CDR2 reads FQNNGV. The CDR3 reads CASSSGLAGGGEQYF. In DNA form, the CDR3 reads TGTGCCAGCAGCTCCGGCTTAGCGGGGGGGGGCGAGCAGTACTTC.

V usage is TRBV7-2 and J usage is TRBJ2-5; D possibly matches TRBD1 or TRBD2 (5 bases each). The CDR3 consists of 13 residues. Trimming took off 7 bases at V and 1 base at J, with 10 bases between the two ends. Germline V gene data show CDR1 as SGHTA and CDR2 as FQGNSA. As DNA, the CDR3 is TGTGCCAGCACCCTGGGACGCCAAGAGACCCAGTACTTC. Translation: CASTLGRQETQYF. The entire variable domain, with the rest obtained from reference TRBV7-2 and TRBJ2-5, is as follows: GAGVSQSPSNKVTEKGKDVELRCDPISGHTALYWYRQSLGQGLEFLIYFQGNSAPDKSGLPSDRFSAERTGGSVSTLTIQRTQQEDSAVYLCASTLGRQETQYFGPGTRLLVL.

The chain joins TRBV2 to TRBJ2-4, with 9 bases that match TRBD1. Trimming cost V 7 bases and J 2 bases; bases outside gene matches: 6. Germline CDR1 SNHLY, CDR2 FYNNEI. This CDR3 has 15 amino acids. The CDR3 DNA reads TGTGCCAGCACTTCGGACAGGGGCTCCAAAAACATTCAGTACTTC. As protein: CASTSDRGSKNIQYF.

This clone was detected once. The J gene is TRBJ2-7, the V gene TRBV27; D tentatively reads TRBD1 or TRBD2 (5 bases each). Germline assignment: CDR1 MNHEY and CDR2 SMNVEV (reference sequence). V lost 2 bases to trimming and J lost 2 bases, with 13 bases between them. The CDR3 consists of 15 residues. CDR3 protein: CASSLKGPPPYEQYV. Here the CDR3 DNA reads TGTGCCAGCAGTTTAAAGGGACCACCCCCCTACGAGCAGTACGTC.

In its sample, this clone was seen once. The genes are TRBV7-2 and TRBJ1-1; D is unresolved. V was trimmed by 2 bases and J by 4 bases, leaving 5 bases between them. The length of the CDR3 is 12 residues. CDR1 is SGHTA and CDR2 is FQGNSA in the germline V gene. Written as DNA, the CDR3 is TGTGCCAGCAGCTTATTGCGCACTGAAGCTTTCTTT. Its translation is CASSLLRTEAFF.

J is TRBJ1-4 and V is TRBV5-1; 10 nucleotides align to TRBD1. The CDR3 is 14 residues long. V dropped 4 bases and J dropped 6; count of bases not matched to a gene: 3. The germline V gene has CDR1 SGHRS and CDR2 YFSETQ. CDR3 amino acids: CASSRDRGYEKLFF. As DNA, the CDR3 is TGCGCCAGCAGCAGGGACAGGGGCTATGAAAAACTGTTTTTT.